This is a list of T cell receptor beta chains from one sample in a study of cytomegalovirus exposure and HLA in healthy donors. Profiled with immunoSEQ multiplex PCR; TCRdb holds only in-frame clones, not every one. The data contain approximately 100,000 clones, under 75% of them singletons. The specimen was PBMCs. The source of these receptors is a female donor in good health and CMV-seronegative. Both conserved end residues are part of each CDR3. Fields, in order: V gene, J gene, D gene, clone size, CDR3 DNA, CDR3 protein. The D gene is left open where the match is weak. For some rows the clone size is stated as once, few or many, or as a class when expanded; others skip it.

V: TRBV27; J: TRBJ2-7; D: NA; size: few; DNA: TGTGCCAGCAGTTTCTCCAGCTCCTACGAGCAGTACTTC; CDR3: CASSFSSSYEQYF
V: TRBV7-9; J: TRBJ2-1; D: TRBD1; size: NA; DNA: TGTGCCAGCAGCTTAACCTGGACAGGGGTCAATGAGCAGTTCTTC; CDR3: CASSLTWTGVNEQFF
V: TRBV4-1; J: TRBJ2-7; D: NA; size: NA; DNA: TGCGCCAGCAGCTCCTCCCCCCAGGGGTACGAGCAGTACTTC; CDR3: CASSSSPQGYEQYF
V: TRBV6-1; J: TRBJ1-1; D: NA; size: NA; DNA: TGTGCCAGCAGTGACTACAGGGAGAACACTGAAGCTTTCTTT; CDR3: CASSDYRENTEAFF
V: TRBV5-1; J: TRBJ2-1; D: TRBD2; size: NA; DNA: TGCGCCAGCAGCTTAGGCCTAGCGGGAACCTACAATGAGCAGTTCTTC; CDR3: CASSLGLAGTYNEQFF
V: TRBV6-1; J: TRBJ2-7; D: TRBD2; size: NA; DNA: TGTGCCAGCATTCGGGCTAGCGGGACTTACGAGCAGTACTTC; CDR3: CASIRASGTYEQYF
V: TRBV29-1; J: TRBJ1-3; D: NA; size: once; DNA: TGCAGCGTTCAGGCCGTGTATGGAAACGCCATATATTTT; CDR3: CSVQAVYGNAIYF
V: TRBV5-1; J: TRBJ2-7; D: TRBD1; size: NA; DNA: TGCGCCAGCAGCGAAAGTCCCGGGACAGTGGGCGAGCAGTACTTC; CDR3: CASSESPGTVGEQYF
V: TRBV7-3; J: TRBJ2-7; D: TRBD2; size: NA; DNA: TGTGCCAGCAGCTTAAGAGGCGGGAGTGGGTACGAGCAGTACTTC; CDR3: CASSLRGGSGYEQYF
V: TRBV10-3; J: TRBJ2-5; D: TRBD2; size: NA; DNA: TGTGCCATCAGTTCGGGACTAGCGGGTCAAAAAGAGACCCAGTACTTC; CDR3: CAISSGLAGQKETQYF